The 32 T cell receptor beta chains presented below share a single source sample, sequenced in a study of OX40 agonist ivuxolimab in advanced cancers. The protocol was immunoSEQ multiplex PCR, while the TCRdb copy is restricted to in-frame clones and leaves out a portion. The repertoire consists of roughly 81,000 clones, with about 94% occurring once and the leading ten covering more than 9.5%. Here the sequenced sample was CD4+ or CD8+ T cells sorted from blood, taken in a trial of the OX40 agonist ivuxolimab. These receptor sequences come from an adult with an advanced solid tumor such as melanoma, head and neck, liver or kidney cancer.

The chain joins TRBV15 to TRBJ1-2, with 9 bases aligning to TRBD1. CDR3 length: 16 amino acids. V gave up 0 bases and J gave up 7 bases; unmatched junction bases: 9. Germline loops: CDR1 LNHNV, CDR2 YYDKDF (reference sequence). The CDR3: CATSRDRDRDASGYTF. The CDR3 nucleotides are TGTGCCACCAGCAGAGATAGGGACAGGGATGCGAGTGGCTACACCTTC.

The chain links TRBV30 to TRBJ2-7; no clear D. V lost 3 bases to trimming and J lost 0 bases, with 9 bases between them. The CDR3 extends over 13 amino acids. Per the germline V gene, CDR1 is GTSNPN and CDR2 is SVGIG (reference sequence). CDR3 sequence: CAWSNPSSYEQYF. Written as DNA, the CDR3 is TGTGCCTGGAGCAATCCGAGCTCCTACGAGCAGTACTTC.

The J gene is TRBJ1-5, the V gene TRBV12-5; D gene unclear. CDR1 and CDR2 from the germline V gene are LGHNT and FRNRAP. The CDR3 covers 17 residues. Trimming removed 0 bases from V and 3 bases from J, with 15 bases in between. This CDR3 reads CASGLVPPDDSNQPQHF. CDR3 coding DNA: TGTGCTAGTGGTTTGGTCCCCCCGGACGATTCCAATCAGCCCCAGCATTTT.

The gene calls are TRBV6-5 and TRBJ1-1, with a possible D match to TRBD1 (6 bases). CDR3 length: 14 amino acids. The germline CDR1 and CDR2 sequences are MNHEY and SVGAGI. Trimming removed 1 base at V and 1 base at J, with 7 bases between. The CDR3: CASSYLQGNTEAFF. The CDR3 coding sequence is TGTGCCAGCAGTTACTTACAGGGGAACACTGAAGCTTTCTTT.

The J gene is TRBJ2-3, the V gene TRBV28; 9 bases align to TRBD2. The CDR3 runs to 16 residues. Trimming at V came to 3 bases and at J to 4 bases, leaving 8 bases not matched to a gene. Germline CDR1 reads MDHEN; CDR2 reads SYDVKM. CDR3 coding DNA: TGTGCCAGCAGTTTGGGGGGACTAGCTCAGGCAGATACGCAGTATTTT. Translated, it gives CASSLGGLAQADTQYF.

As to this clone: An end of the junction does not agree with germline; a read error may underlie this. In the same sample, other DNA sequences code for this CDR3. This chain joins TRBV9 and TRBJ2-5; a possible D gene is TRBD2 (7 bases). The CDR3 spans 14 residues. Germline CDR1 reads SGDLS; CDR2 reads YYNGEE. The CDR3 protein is CASSVWGGTETQYF. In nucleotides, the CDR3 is TGTGCCAGCAGCGTCTGGGGGGGCACTGAGACTCAGTACTTC.

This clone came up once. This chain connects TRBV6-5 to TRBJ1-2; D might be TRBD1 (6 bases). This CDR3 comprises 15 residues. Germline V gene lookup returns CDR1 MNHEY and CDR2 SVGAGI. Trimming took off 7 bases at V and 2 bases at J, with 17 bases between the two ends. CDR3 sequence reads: CASTKETGGNYGYTF. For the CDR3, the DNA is TGTGCCAGCACCAAAGAGACAGGCGGAAACTATGGCTACACCTTC.

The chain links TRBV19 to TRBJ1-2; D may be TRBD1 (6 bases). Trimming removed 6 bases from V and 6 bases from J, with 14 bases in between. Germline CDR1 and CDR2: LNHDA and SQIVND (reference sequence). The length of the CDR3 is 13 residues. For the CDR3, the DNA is TGTGCCAGTAGAGTTTTTAACAGGGATGGCTACACCTTC. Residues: CASRVFNRDGYTF. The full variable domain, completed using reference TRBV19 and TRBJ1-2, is DGGITQSPKYLFRKEGQNVTLSCEQNLNHDAMYWYRQDPGQGLRLIYYSQIVNDFQKGDIAEGYSVSREKKESFPLTVTSAQKNPTAFYLCASRVFNRDGYTFGSGTRLTVV.

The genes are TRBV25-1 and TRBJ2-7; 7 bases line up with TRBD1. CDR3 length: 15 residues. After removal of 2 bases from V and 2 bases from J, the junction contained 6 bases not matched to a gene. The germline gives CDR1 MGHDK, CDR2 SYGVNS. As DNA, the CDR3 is TGTGCCAGCAGTGAAGGGAGACAGGGTACCTACGAGCAGTACTTC. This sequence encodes CASSEGRQGTYEQYF.

CDR3 in DNA: TGCGCCAGCAGCTTGGTCCAGGGGGCGGAGAACACTGAAGCTTTCTTT. This gives the protein CASSLVQGAENTEAFF. The gene calls are TRBV5-1 and TRBJ1-1; TRBD1 aligns across 8 bases. The CDR3 is 16 residues long. Germline values: CDR1 SGHRS, CDR2 YFSETQ. The ends lost 0 bases at V and 1 base at J; junction bases unmatched: 5.

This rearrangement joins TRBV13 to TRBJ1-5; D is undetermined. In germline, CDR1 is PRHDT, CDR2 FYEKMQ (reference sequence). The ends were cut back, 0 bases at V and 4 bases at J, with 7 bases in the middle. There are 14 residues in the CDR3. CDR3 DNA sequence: TGTGCCAGCAGCTTAGGGGGCGGAAATCAGCCCCAGCATTTT. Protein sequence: CASSLGGGNQPQHF.

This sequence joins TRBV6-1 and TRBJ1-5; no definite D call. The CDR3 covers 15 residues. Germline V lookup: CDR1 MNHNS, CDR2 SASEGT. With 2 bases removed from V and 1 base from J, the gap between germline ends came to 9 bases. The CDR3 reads CASSEPSSSNQPQHF. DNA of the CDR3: TGTGCCAGCAGTGAACCCAGTTCGAGCAATCAGCCCCAGCATTTT.

CDR3 sequence: CASSLTGNGELFF. In nucleotides, the CDR3 is TGTGCCAGCAGCCTAACAGGGAACGGGGAGCTGTTTTTT. The chain joins TRBV6-1 to TRBJ2-2; D may be TRBD1 (6 bases). CDR3 length equals 13 residues. Germline lookup yields CDR1 MNHNS and CDR2 SASEGT. V was trimmed by 6 bases and J by 7 bases, leaving 12 bases between them.

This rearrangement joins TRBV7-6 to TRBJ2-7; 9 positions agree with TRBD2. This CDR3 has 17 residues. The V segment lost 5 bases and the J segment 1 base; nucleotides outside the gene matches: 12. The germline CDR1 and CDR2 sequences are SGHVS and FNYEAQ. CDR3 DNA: TGTGCCAGCAGCCCCCAGGCTAGCGGGATCCCTTCCTACGAGCAGTACTTC. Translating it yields CASSPQASGIPSYEQYF.

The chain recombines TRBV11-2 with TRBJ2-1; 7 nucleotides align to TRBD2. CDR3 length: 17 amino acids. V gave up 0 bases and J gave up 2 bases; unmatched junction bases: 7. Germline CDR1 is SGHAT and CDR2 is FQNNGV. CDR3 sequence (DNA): TGTGCCAGCAGCTTAGATCGTGGAGCGGGGCCCTACAATGAGCAGTTCTTC. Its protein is CASSLDRGAGPYNEQFF.

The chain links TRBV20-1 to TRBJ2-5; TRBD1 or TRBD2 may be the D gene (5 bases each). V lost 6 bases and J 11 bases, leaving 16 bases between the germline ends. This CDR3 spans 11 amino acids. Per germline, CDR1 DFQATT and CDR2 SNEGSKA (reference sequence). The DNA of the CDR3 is TGCAGTGCCACCGCTGGGGGTGAGCAGTACTTC. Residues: CSATAGGEQYF.

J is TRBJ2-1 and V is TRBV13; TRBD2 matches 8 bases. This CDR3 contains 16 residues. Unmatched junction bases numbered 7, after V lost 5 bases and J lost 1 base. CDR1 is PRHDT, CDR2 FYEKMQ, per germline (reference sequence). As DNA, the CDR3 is TGTGCCAGCAGCCCCGAAGCGGGAGAATCCTACAATGAGCAGTTCTTC. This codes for CASSPEAGESYNEQFF.

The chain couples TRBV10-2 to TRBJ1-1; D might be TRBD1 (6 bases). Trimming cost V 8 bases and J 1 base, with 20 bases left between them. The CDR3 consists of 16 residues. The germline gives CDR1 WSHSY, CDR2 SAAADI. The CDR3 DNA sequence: TGCGCCAGCGGGCTGGGGGGCAGAATTAGGAACACTGAAGCTTTCTTT. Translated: CASGLGGRIRNTEAFF.

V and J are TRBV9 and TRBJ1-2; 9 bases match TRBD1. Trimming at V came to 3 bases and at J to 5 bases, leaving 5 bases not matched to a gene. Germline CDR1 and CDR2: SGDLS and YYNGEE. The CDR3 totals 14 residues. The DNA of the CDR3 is TGTGCCAGCAGCGGCGGACAGGGGAGGTATGGCTACACCTTC. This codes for CASSGGQGRYGYTF.

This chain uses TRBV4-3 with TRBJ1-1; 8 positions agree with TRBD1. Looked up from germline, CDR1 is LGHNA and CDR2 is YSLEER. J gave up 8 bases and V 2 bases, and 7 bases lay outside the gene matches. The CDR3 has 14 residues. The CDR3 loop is CASSQRTGNFEAFF. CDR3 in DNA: TGCGCCAGCAGCCAACGGACAGGGAATTTCGAAGCTTTCTTT.

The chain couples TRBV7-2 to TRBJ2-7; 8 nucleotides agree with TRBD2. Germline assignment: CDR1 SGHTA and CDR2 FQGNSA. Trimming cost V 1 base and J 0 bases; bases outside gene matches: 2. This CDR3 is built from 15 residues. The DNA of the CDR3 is TGTGCCAGCAGCTTAGTAGGGACTAGCTCCTACGAGCAGTACTTC. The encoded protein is CASSLVGTSSYEQYF.

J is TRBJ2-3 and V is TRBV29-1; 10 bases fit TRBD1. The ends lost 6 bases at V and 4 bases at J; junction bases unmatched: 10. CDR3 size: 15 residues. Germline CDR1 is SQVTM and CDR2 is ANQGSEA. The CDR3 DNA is TGCAGCGTGGCCGGGACAGGGGAATTGGCAGATACGCAGTATTTT. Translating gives CSVAGTGELADTQYF.

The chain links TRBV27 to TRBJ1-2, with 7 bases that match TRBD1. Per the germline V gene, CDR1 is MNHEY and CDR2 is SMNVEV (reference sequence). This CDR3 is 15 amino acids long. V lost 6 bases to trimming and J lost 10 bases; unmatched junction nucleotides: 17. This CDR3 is CASSSPRQGLRDYTF. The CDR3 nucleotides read TGTGCCAGCAGCTCCCCACGACAGGGTTTGAGAGACTACACCTTC.

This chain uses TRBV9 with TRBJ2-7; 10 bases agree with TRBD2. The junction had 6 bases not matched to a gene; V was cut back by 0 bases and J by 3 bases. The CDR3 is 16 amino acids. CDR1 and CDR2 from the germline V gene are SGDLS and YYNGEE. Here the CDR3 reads CASSVGSSGSDYEQYF. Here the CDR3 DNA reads TGTGCCAGCAGCGTAGGGTCTAGCGGGAGCGACTACGAGCAGTACTTC.

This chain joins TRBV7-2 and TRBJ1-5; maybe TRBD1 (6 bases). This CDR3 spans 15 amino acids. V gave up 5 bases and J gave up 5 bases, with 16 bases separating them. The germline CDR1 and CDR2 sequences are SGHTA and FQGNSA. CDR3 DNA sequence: TGTGCCAGCAGCGAGGGGGGCATTTCCTATCAGCCCCAGCATTTT. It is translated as CASSEGGISYQPQHF.

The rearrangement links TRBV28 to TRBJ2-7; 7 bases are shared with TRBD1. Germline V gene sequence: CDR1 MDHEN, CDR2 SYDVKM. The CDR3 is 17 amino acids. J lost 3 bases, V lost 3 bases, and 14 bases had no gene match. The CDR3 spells CASSFELGGAGGYEQYF. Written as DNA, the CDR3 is TGTGCCAGCAGTTTCGAACTCGGTGGTGCAGGGGGCTACGAGCAGTACTTC.

The CDR3 DNA sequence: TGTGCCAGCAGTCCATGGGACCAAAAAACCTACGAGCAGTACTTC. This gives the protein CASSPWDQKTYEQYF. V and J are TRBV28 and TRBJ2-7; D might be TRBD1 or TRBD2, each matching 5 bases. Germline V gene sequence: CDR1 MDHEN, CDR2 SYDVKM. The CDR3 sequence is 15 residues long. V gave up 5 bases and J gave up 2 bases, with 16 bases separating them. Drawing the rest from reference TRBV28 and TRBJ2-7, the complete variable domain is DVKVTQSSRYLVKRTGEKVFLECVQDMDHENMFWYRQDPGLGLRLIYFSYDVKMKEKGDIPEGYSVSREKKERFSLILESASTNQTSMYLCASSPWDQKTYEQYFGPGTRLTVT.

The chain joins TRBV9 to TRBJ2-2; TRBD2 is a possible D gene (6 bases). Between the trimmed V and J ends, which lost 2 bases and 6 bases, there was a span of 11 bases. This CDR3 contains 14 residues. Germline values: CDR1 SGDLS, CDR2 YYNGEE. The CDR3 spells CASSVGGEPGELFF. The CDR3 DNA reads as TGTGCCAGCAGCGTCGGGGGAGAGCCCGGGGAGCTGTTTTTT.

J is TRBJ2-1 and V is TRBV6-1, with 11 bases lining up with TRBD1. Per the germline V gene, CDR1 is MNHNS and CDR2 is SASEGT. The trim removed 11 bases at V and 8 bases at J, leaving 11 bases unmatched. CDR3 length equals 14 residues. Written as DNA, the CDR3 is TGTGCCTCCAAGGACAGGGGGCGTCTGGATGAGCAGTTCTTC. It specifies CASKDRGRLDEQFF.

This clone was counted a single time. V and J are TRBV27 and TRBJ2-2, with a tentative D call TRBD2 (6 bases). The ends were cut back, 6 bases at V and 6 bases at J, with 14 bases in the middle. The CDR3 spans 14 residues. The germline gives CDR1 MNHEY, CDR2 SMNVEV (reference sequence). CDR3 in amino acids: CASSPRRLAGELFF. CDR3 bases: TGTGCCAGCAGCCCCCGGCGACTAGCCGGGGAGCTGTTTTTT.

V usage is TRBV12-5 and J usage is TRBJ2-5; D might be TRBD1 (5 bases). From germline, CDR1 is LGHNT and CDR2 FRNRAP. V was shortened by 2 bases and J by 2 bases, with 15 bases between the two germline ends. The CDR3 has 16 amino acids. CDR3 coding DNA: TGTGCTAGTGGTTTGTCAGGACAAGTGGGACAAGAGACCCAGTACTTC. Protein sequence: CASGLSGQVGQETQYF.

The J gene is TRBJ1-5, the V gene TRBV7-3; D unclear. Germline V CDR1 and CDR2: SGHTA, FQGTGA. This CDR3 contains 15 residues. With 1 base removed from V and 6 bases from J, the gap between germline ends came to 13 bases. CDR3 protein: CASSLIWKGSQPQHF. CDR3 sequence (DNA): TGTGCCAGCAGCTTAATATGGAAGGGAAGTCAGCCCCAGCATTTT.